This T cell receptor (beta chain) is drawn from a study of radiation and T cells in renal cell carcinoma. In the study overall: Nephrectomy followed 15 Gy stereotactic body radiation by 4 weeks.

Time point denoted: blood 2 weeks post-SBRT. Treatment here: 15 Gy SBRT to primary tumor, nephrectomy 4 weeks later. Serial blood draws occurred at baseline and 2 and 4 weeks post-SBRT. The data were produced by immunoSEQ multiplex PCR, yet TCRdb's version contains in-frame clones alone and is incomplete. Of roughly 150,000 clones listed, roughly 87% were seen once; the top ten hold roughly 13%. This clone was seen a single time. Its antigen remains unknown. Germline loops: CDR1 LNHDA, CDR2 SQIVND (reference sequence). The length of the CDR3 is 14 residues. Trimming removed 5 bases at V and 8 bases at J, with 15 bases between. Findings of the study overall: From baseline, blood top tumor clonotypes peaked at 2 weeks post-radiation. Pretreatment tumor biopsies were lacking, so baseline clonotypes are unknown.

This sequence joins TRBV19 and TRBJ1-4; no definite D call. The sequencing here drew on blood, taken from a patient whose treatment included radiotherapy and nephrectomy. The source of this sequence is a woman aged 50 to 65 with renal cell carcinoma. DNA for the CDR3: TGTGCCAGTAGTTCCCTAGGGAGCGGGGAAAAACTGTTTTTT. Protein: CASSSLGSGEKLFF.